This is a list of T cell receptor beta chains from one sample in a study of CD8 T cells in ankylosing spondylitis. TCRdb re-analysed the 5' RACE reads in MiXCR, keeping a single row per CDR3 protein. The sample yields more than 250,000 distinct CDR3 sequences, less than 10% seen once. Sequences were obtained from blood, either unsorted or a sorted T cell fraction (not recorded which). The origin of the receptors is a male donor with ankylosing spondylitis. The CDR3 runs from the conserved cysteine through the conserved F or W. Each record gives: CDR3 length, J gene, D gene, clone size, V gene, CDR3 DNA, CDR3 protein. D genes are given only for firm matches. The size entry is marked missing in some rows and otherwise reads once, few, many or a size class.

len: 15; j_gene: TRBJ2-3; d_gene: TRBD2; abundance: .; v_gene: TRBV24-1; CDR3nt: TGTACCACCAGTGACCCTCGGACTAGTGCAGATACGCAGTATTTT; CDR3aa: CTTSDPRTSADTQYF
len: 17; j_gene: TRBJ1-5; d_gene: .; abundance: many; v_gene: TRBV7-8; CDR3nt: TGTGCCAGCAGCCCATACGGGGTGGAATGGAGCAATCAGCCCCAGCATTTT; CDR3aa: CASSPYGVEWSNQPQHF
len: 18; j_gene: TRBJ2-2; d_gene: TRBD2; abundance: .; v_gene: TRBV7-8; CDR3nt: TGTGCCAGCAGATCGGGACTAGCGGGCCCCGGGAACACCGGGGAGCTGTTTTTT; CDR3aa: CASRSGLAGPGNTGELFF
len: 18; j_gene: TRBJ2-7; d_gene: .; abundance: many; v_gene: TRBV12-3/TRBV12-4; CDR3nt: TGTGCCAGCAGTCCCGGTCGCACCACTCCCTCCGAATCCTACGAGCAGTACTTC; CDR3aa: CASSPGRTTPSESYEQYF
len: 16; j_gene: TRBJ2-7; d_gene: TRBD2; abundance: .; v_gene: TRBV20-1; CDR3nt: TGCAGTGCTAGTCTTAGCGGGGGGATTCGGGCCTACGAGCAGTACTTC; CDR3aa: CSASLSGGIRAYEQYF
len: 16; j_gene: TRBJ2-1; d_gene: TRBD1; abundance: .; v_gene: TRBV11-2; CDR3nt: TGTGCCAGCAGCTTAGAGCCGGGACAGACCTACAATGAGCAGTTCTTC; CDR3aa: CASSLEPGQTYNEQFF
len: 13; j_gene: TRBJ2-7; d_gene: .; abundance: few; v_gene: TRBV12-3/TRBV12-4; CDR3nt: TGTGCCAGCAGTTTAGGCCCGGGTCGACCTGAAAACTTC; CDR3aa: CASSLGPGRPENF
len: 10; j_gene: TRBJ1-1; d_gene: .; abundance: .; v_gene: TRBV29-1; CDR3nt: TGCAGCGTTGGCGGGGCTGAAGCTTTCTTT; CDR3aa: CSVGGAEAFF
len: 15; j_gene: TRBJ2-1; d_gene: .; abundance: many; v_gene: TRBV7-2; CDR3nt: TGTGCCAGCAGCTTTGACAGGGAGGGCTACAATGAGCAGTTCTTC; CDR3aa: CASSFDREGYNEQFF
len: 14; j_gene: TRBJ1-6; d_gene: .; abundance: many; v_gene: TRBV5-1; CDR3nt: TGCGCCAGCAGCTTGATGCCAGGAGATTCACCCCTCCACTTT; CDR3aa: CASSLMPGDSPLHF
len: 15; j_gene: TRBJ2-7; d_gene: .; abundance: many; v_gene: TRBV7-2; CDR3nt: TGTGCCAGCAGCTTAGCGGGAGCCCCCCCGGGCGAGCAGTACTTC; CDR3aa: CASSLAGAPPGEQYF
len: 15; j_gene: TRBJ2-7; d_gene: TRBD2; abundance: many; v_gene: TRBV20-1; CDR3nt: TGCAGTGCTAGAGATCCGGCGGGAGGGACCTACGAGCAGTACTTC; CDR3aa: CSARDPAGGTYEQYF
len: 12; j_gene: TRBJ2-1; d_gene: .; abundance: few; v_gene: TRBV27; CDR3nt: TGTGCCAGCAGCCAACAGGGCCATGAGCAGTTCTTC; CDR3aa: CASSQQGHEQFF
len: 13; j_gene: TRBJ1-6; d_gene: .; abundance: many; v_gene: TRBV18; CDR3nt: TGTGCCAGCTCCGACAGAGAGAATTCACCCCTCCACTTT; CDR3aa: CASSDRENSPLHF
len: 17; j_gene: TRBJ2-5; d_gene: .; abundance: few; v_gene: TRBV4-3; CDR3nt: TGCGCCAGCAGCCAAGAGGGGGGCGGAGGGCAGGGAGAGACCCAGTACTTC; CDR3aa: CASSQEGGGGQGETQYF
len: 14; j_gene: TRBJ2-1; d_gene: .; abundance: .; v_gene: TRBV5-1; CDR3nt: TGCGCCAGCAGCTTGGGAGGGACCCCGGCTGAGCAGTTCTTC; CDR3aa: CASSLGGTPAEQFF
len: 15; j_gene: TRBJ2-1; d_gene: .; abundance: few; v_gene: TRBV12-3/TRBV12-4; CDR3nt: TGTGCCAGCAGTTTTGAGGGGCAGCTCTACAATGAGCAGTTCTTC; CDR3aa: CASSFEGQLYNEQFF
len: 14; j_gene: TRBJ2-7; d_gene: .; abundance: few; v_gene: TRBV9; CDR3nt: TGTGCCAGCAGCGTATTCCCCCGCTCCTACGAGCAGTACTTC; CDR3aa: CASSVFPRSYEQYF
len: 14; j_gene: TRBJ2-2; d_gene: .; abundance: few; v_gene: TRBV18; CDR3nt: TGTGCCAGCTCACCACTCGAGGGTACCGGGGAGCTGTTTTTT; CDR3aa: CASSPLEGTGELFF
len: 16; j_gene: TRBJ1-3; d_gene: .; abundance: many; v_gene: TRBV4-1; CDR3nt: TGCGCCAGCAGCCGAATAACGGGGAACTCTGGAAACACCATATATTTT; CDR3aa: CASSRITGNSGNTIYF
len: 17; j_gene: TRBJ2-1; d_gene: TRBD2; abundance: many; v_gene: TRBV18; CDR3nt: TGTGCCAGCTCACCACCGATAGCGGGGGGTCCTACCAATGAGCAGTTCTTC; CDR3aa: CASSPPIAGGPTNEQFF
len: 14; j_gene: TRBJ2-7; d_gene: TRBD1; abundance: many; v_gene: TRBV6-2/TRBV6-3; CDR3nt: TGTGCCAGCAGTTATATGGACAGGGCCTACGAGCAGTACTTC; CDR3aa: CASSYMDRAYEQYF
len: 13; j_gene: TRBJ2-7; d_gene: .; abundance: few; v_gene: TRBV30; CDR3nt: TGTGCCTGGAGTCAGGCAGAGGCTTACGAGCAGTACTTC; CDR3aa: CAWSQAEAYEQYF
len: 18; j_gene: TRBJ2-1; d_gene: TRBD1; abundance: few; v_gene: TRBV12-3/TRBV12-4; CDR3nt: TGTGCCAGCAGCCCGGGGACAGACCCTTCTCGCATCTACAATGAGCAGTTCTTC; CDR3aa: CASSPGTDPSRIYNEQFF
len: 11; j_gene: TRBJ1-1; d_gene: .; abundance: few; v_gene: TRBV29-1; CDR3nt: TGCAGCGTTGTCGTCGCGACCGAAGCTTTCTTT; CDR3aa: CSVVVATEAFF
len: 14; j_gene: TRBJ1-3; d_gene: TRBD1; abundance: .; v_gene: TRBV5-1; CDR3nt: TGCGCCAGCAGCGCGGGGACAGCTGGAAACACCATATATTTT; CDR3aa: CASSAGTAGNTIYF
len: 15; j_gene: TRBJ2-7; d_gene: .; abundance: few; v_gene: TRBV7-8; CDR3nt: TGTGCCAGCAGCTTAGGGACAGCGCCTCTATACGAGCAGTACTTC; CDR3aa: CASSLGTAPLYEQYF
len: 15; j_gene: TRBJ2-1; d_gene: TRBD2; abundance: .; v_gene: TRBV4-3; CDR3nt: TGCGCCAGCAGCCAGTGGACTAGCGAAAACAATGAGCAGTTCTTC; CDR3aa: CASSQWTSENNEQFF
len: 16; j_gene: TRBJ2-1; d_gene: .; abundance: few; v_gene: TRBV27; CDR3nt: TGTGCCAGCAGCCCAAGGGTGGGACCTCGCCCGAATGAGCAGTTCTTC; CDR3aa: CASSPRVGPRPNEQFF
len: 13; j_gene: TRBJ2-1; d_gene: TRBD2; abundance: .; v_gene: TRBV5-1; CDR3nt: TGCGCCAGCAGCCAGCGGGGGGCCGATGAGCAGTTCTTC; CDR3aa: CASSQRGADEQFF
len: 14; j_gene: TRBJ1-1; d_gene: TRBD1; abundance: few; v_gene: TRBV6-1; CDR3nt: TGTGCCAGCAGAGTACAGGGGGCGAACACTGAAGCTTTCTTT; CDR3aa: CASRVQGANTEAFF
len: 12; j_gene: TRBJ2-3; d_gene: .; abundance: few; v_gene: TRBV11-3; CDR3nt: TGTGCCAGCAGCTTAACGTGGGATACGCAGTATTTT; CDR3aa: CASSLTWDTQYF
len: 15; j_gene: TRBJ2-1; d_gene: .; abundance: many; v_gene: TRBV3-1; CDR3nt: TGTGCCAGCAGCGCCCCATACACAGGGAACTATGAGCAGTTCTTC; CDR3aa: CASSAPYTGNYEQFF
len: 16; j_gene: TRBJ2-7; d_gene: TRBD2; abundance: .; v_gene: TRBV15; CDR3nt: TGTGCCACCAGCACGCCGAGCGGGACTGGCTCCTACGAGCAGTACTTC; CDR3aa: CATSTPSGTGSYEQYF
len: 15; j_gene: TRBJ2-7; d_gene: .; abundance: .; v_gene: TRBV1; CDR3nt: TGCACCAGCAGCTCGGATGGAGGGGATACCTACGAGCAGTACTTC; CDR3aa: CTSSSDGGDTYEQYF
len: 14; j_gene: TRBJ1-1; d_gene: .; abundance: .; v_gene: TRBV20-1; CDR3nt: TGCAGTGCGCAGAGCCCGGACAGGAACACTGAAGCTTTCTTT; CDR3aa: CSAQSPDRNTEAFF
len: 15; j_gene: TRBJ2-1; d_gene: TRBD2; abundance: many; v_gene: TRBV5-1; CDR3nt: TGCGCCAGCAGCCCCCGGAGCGCGGGGGACAATGAGCAGTTCTTC; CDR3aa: CASSPRSAGDNEQFF
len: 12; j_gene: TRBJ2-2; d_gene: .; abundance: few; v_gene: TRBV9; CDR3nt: TGTGCCAGCAGCGACCTCACCGGGGAGCTGTTTTTT; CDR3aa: CASSDLTGELFF
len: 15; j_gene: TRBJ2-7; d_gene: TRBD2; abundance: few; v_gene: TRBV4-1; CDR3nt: TGCGCCAGCAGCCACACCGGGACTAGCCAATACGAGCAGTACTTC; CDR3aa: CASSHTGTSQYEQYF
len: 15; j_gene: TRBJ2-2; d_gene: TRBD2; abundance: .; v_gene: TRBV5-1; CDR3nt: TGCGCCAGCAGCTTGTCTAGCGGGATCTACGGGGAGCTGTTTTTT; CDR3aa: CASSLSSGIYGELFF
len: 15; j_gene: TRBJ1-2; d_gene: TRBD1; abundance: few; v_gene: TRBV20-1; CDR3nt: TGCAGTGCTAGCAGCGTCGGGACAGAGTCTTTGGGCTACACCTTC; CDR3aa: CSASSVGTESLGYTF
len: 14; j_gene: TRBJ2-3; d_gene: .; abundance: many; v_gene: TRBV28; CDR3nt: TGTGCCAGCGGCACAGGGATAGGAATAGATACGCAGTATTTT; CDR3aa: CASGTGIGIDTQYF
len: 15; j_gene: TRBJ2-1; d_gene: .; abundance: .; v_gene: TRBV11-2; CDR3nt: TGTGCCAGCAGCTTGTCCAGGGTAAATAACAATGAGCAGTTCTTC; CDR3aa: CASSLSRVNNNEQFF
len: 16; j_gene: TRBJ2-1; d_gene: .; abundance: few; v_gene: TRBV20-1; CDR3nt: TGCAGTGCTAGAGATCGGGTCGGGAGCCGGTACAATGAGCAGTTCTTC; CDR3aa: CSARDRVGSRYNEQFF
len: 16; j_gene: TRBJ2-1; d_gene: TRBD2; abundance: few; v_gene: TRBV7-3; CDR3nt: TGTGCCAGCAGCTTAAGAGCGGGAGGGCCTCGTGATGAGCAGTTCTTC; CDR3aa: CASSLRAGGPRDEQFF
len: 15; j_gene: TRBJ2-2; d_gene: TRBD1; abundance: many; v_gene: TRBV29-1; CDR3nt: TGCAGCGTTGAAGGTAGGGGGCGGAGCACCGGGGAGCTGTTTTTT; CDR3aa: CSVEGRGRSTGELFF
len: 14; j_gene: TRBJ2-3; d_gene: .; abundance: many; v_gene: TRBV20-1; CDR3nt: TGCAGTGCTAGAGGGGAGACAGAGACAGATACGCAGTATTTT; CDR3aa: CSARGETETDTQYF
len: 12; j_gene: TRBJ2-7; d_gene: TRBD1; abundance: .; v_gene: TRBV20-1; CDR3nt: TGCAGTGTTGACAGGGACTCCTACGAGCAGTACTTC; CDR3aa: CSVDRDSYEQYF
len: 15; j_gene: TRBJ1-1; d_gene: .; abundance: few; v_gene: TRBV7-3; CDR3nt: TGTGCCAGCAGCTTAAGTCCGGGGGATGACACTGAAGCTTTCTTT; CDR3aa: CASSLSPGDDTEAFF
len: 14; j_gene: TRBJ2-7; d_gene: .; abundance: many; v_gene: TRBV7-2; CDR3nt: TGTGCCAGCAGTTTAGTAGGGGGTTCGTACGAGCAGTACTTC; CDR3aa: CASSLVGGSYEQYF
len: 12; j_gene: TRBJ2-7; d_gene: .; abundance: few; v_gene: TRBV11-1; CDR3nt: TGTGCCAGCAGCTACGACAGCTACGAGCAGTACTTC; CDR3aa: CASSYDSYEQYF
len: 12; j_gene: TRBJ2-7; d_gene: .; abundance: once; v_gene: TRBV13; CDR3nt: TGTGCCAGCAGGGAACAGAGGGACGAGCAGTACTTC; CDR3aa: CASREQRDEQYF
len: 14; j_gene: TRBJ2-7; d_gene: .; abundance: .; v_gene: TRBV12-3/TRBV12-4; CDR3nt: TGTGCCAGCAGCTTTCAGACAGGTTTCGACGAGCAGTACTTC; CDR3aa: CASSFQTGFDEQYF
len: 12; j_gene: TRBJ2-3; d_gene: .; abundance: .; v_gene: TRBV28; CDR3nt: TGTGCCAGCTTCGCGGGGACAGATACGCAGTATTTT; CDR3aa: CASFAGTDTQYF
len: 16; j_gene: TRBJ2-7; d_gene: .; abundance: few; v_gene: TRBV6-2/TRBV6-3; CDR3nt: TGTGCCAGCAGTTACTCTCGGGGGAACCCCTTTTACGAGCAGTACTTC; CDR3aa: CASSYSRGNPFYEQYF
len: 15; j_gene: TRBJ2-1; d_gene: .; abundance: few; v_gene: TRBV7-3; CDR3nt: TGTGCCAGCAGCGAGGGAGGGGGGCTCTACAATGAGCAGTTCTTC; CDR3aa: CASSEGGGLYNEQFF
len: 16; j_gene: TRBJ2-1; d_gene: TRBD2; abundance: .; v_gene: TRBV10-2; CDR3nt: TGCGCCAGCAGTGAGGGAGCGGGAGCCTCCTACAATGAGCAGTTCTTC; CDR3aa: CASSEGAGASYNEQFF
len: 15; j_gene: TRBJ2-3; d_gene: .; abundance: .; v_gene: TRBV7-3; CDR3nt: TGTGCCAGCAGCTTAATTGGAGGCAAAACAGATACGCAGTATTTT; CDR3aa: CASSLIGGKTDTQYF
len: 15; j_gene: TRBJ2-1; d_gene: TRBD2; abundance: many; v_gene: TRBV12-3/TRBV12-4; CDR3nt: TGTGCCAGTAGTACTCGGACTAGCGAATACAATGAGCAGTTCTTC; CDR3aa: CASSTRTSEYNEQFF